Below, 24 T cell receptor beta chains from the same sample are listed, as sequenced in a study of cytomegalovirus exposure and HLA in healthy donors. This PCR relied on a set of 60 Vbeta primers and 13 Jbeta primers. TCRdb's table, derived via immunoSEQ multiplex PCR, lists solely in-frame clones and lacks some. This table has 130,000 or so clones, just under 75% appearing once. The material sequenced was PBMCs. All receptors derive from a man aged 35-49 years in good health and CMV-seropositive.

This sequence joins TRBV7-9 and TRBJ1-1; D is possibly TRBD1 (5 bases). Germline CDR1 and CDR2: SEHNR and FQNEAQ (reference sequence). Trimming cost V 8 bases and J 4 bases, with 11 bases left between them. The CDR3 is 12 amino acids. The CDR3: CASQSRGTEAFF. DNA of the CDR3: TGTGCCAGCCAATCAAGGGGCACTGAAGCTTTCTTT.

This clone was observed a few times. The chain joins TRBV6-5 to TRBJ1-2; TRBD1 might be the D (5 bases). V dropped 2 bases and J dropped 4 bases, with 11 bases sitting between them. Germline CDR1 reads MNHEY; CDR2 reads SVGAGI. The CDR3 is made up of 14 amino acids. The CDR3 region has the DNA TGTGCCAGCAGTTACACAGACAGAGGCTATGGCTACACCTTC. It yields the protein CASSYTDRGYGYTF.

The CDR3 DNA sequence: TGTGCCAGCAGCCAAGAGGGGACAGGTCTTACGGGCTCCTACGAGCAGTACTTC. It codes for CASSQEGTGLTGSYEQYF. The genes are TRBV14 and TRBJ2-7, with 8 positions matching TRBD1. The germline CDR1 and CDR2 sequences are SGHDN and FVKESK. The CDR3 length is 18 residues. V trimming: 0 bases; J trimming: 0 bases; junction bases outside the gene matches: 10.

V gene TRBV4-1 combines with J gene TRBJ1-4, with 7 bases matching TRBD1. The CDR3 covers 16 residues. Per the germline V gene, CDR1 is MGHRA and CDR2 is YSYEKL. V was clipped by 0 bases and J by 5 bases; unmatched bases: 6. The CDR3 nucleotides read TGCGCCAGCAGCCAAGATTCGACAGGGTGGAATGAAAAACTGTTTTTT. Translating it yields CASSQDSTGWNEKLFF.

V usage is TRBV15 and J usage is TRBJ1-3; D ambiguous. V lost 5 bases and J lost 4, with 9 bases in between. The germline CDR1 and CDR2 sequences are LNHNV and YYDKDF (reference sequence). The CDR3 sequence is 13 residues long. CDR3 coding DNA: TGTGCCACCAGCGGCGAGGGCGGAAACACCATATATTTT. It yields the protein CATSGEGGNTIYF.

V is TRBV6-5 and J is TRBJ2-7, with 8 bases aligning to TRBD1. The CDR3 runs 13 residues. The junction had 7 bases not matched to a gene; V was cut back by 7 bases and J by 5 bases. Germline assignment: CDR1 MNHEY and CDR2 SVGAGI. The CDR3 region has the DNA TGTGCCAGCAACCGGGTACAGGGGGACGAGCAGTACTTC. Translating it yields CASNRVQGDEQYF.

J is TRBJ1-1 and V is TRBV6-6, with no clear D. The V end lost 2 bases, the J end lost 4 bases, and 8 bases lay between the germline ends. Germline V gene data show CDR1 as MNHNY and CDR2 as SVGAGI (reference sequence). The CDR3 is 13 residues long. The CDR3 coding sequence is TGTGCCAGCAGTTACCCCCAGGCCACTGAAGCTTTCTTT. Amino acids: CASSYPQATEAFF.

The rearrangement links TRBV9 to TRBJ2-7; D not resolved. The CDR3 covers 15 residues. Between the trimmed V and J ends, which lost 0 bases and 0 bases, there was a span of 10 bases. Germline V gene lookup returns CDR1 SGDLS and CDR2 YYNGEE. CDR3 bases: TGTGCCAGCAGCGTAGCACACAGCAGCTCCTACGAGCAGTACTTC. This translates into CASSVAHSSSYEQYF.

This clone was found once. The chain has TRBV7-9 and TRBJ2-3; D gene ambiguous. Germline V CDR1 and CDR2: SEHNR, FQNEAQ (reference sequence). The length of the CDR3 is 11 residues. Trimming stripped 9 bases from V and 3 bases from J, with 7 bases between. The CDR3 DNA follows: TGTGCCAGTACCCAGACAGATACGCAGTATTTT. Protein sequence: CASTQTDTQYF.

The V call is TRBV6-6, the J call TRBJ2-2, with D tentatively TRBD1 (6 bases). The CDR3 sequence is 15 residues long. V lost 4 bases to trimming and J lost 0 bases, with 9 bases between them. Germline CDR1 and CDR2: MNHNY and SVGAGI (reference sequence). DNA of the CDR3: TGTGCCAGCAGTTTCACAGGGTCGAACACCGGGGAGCTGTTTTTT. Residues: CASSFTGSNTGELFF.

This chain links TRBV28 with TRBJ1-1; D is possibly TRBD1 (5 bases). Per the germline V gene, CDR1 is MDHEN and CDR2 is SYDVKM. CDR3 length: 13 amino acids. V dropped 2 bases and J dropped 4 bases, with 8 bases sitting between them. Written as DNA, the CDR3 is TGTGCCAGCAGTTTAGGGGGGTCCACTGAAGCTTTCTTT. Protein sequence: CASSLGGSTEAFF.

CDR3 sequence (DNA): TGTGCCAGCAGCTTAGAGTGGACAGCTATTCATCAGCCCCAGCATTTT. Residues: CASSLEWTAIHQPQHF. This chain joins TRBV7-2 and TRBJ1-5; possible D gene TRBD1, 6 bases. Germline lookup yields CDR1 SGHTA and CDR2 FQGNSA. The CDR3 runs 16 residues. The V end was cut by 1 base, the J end by 5 bases, with 15 bases between. Looking up the rest from reference TRBV7-2 and TRBJ1-5 gives the full variable domain: GAGVSQSPSNKVTEKGKDVELRCDPISGHTALYWYRQSLGQGLEFLIYFQGNSAPDKSGLPSDRFSAERTGGSVSTLTIQRTQQEDSAVYLCASSLEWTAIHQPQHFGDGTRLSIL.

As to this clone: An end of the junction does not agree with germline; a read error may underlie this. J is TRBJ2-7 and V is TRBV7-6; 10 bases are a match to TRBD1. This CDR3 region has 11 residues. Germline V lookup: CDR1 SGHVS, CDR2 FNYEAQ. CDR3: CASSFDRGLNF. The CDR3 DNA is TGTGCCAGCAGCTTCGACAGGGGGCTAAACTTC.

The chain links TRBV29-1 to TRBJ2-7; TRBD2 agrees at 7 bases. The CDR3 has 12 residues. From germline, CDR1 is SQVTM and CDR2 ANQGSEA. V trimming: 7 bases; J trimming: 3 bases; junction bases outside the gene matches: 6. The CDR3 loop is CSGGGPNYEQYF. CDR3 DNA sequence: TGCAGCGGCGGGGGTCCCAACTACGAGCAGTACTTC.

This rearrangement joins TRBV5-1 to TRBJ1-1, with 8 bases fitting TRBD1. The germline V gene encodes CDR1 SGHRS and CDR2 YFSETQ. V shed 5 bases, J shed 4 bases, and the junction held 1 base outside the gene matches. CDR3 length: 12 amino acids. The CDR3 loop reads CASRTGGTEAFF. In nucleotides, the CDR3 is TGCGCCAGCAGAACAGGGGGCACTGAAGCTTTCTTT.

The chain has TRBV6-1 and TRBJ2-1; tentative D call: TRBD1 (6 bases). Germline-derived CDR1 and CDR2 are MNHNS and SASEGT. This CDR3 has 15 residues. The V gene lost 3 bases and the J gene lost 4 bases, with 13 bases spanning the gap. The CDR3 is CASSELRTAYNEQFF. The CDR3, as DNA: TGTGCCAGCAGTGAGCTCCGGACAGCGTACAATGAGCAGTTCTTC.

The J gene is TRBJ1-5, the V gene TRBV28; D is possibly TRBD1 (5 bases). The CDR3 sequence is 12 residues long. Trimming took 5 bases from V and 5 from J, leaving 7 bases between them. From germline, CDR1 is MDHEN and CDR2 SYDVKM. The DNA for the CDR3 is TGTGCCAGCAGTCCCAGGGATCAGCCCCAGCATTTT. Its translation: CASSPRDQPQHF.

V gene TRBV11-2 combines with J gene TRBJ2-2; weak D call: TRBD1 (5 bases). Trimming took 5 bases from V and 8 from J, leaving 18 bases between them. The CDR3 is 15 amino acids. Germline V gene lookup returns CDR1 SGHAT and CDR2 FQNNGV. The chain's CDR3 is CASSTPSRVWGELFF. In DNA, the CDR3 is TGTGCCAGCAGCACTCCGAGCAGGGTTTGGGGGGAGCTGTTTTTT.

J is TRBJ1-6 and V is TRBV5-1, with D unclear. V was cut by 4 bases and J by 4 bases, with 24 bases left in between. Germline V gives CDR1 SGHRS, CDR2 YFSETQ. The CDR3 has 19 residues. Here the CDR3 reads CASSAGLSGVGDYNSPLHF. CDR3 nucleotides: TGCGCCAGCAGCGCGGGCCTGAGCGGCGTAGGAGATTATAATTCACCCCTCCACTTT.

This chain links TRBV6-5 with TRBJ1-2; TRBD1 matches 8 bases. After removal of 4 bases from V and 2 bases from J, the junction contained 6 bases not matched to a gene. This CDR3 is built from 15 residues. Germline lookup yields CDR1 MNHEY and CDR2 SVGAGI. The CDR3 DNA reads as TGTGCCAGCAGTTCTCGGGACAGGAGAAACTATGGCTACACCTTC. It translates to CASSSRDRRNYGYTF.

The chain combines TRBV19 with TRBJ1-5; 7 bases agree with TRBD1. The germline V gene has CDR1 LNHDA and CDR2 SQIVND (reference sequence). The CDR3 runs 17 residues. V was clipped by 3 bases and J by 0 bases; unmatched bases: 8. DNA of the CDR3: TGTGCCAGTAGTATGGAGGACAGGCCAAATAGCAATCAGCCCCAGCATTTT. This sequence encodes CASSMEDRPNSNQPQHF.

This sequence joins TRBV7-9 and TRBJ2-1; 8 nucleotides line up with TRBD1. Germline-derived CDR1 and CDR2 are SEHNR and FQNEAQ (reference sequence). This CDR3 is 15 amino acids long. Losses at the gene ends were 3 bases for V and 8 bases for J; bases not matched to a gene: 9. The CDR3 spells CASSFLGDRGYEQFF. In nucleotides, the CDR3 is TGTGCCAGCAGCTTTCTTGGCGACAGGGGTTATGAGCAGTTCTTC.

The J gene is TRBJ1-1, the V gene TRBV29-1, with D hard to call. The CDR3 runs 13 residues. V gave up 4 bases and J gave up 1 base, with 10 bases separating them. CDR1 is SQVTM, CDR2 ANQGSEA, per germline. Written as DNA, the CDR3 is TGCAGCGTTGTCCTCTCACAGAACACTGAAGCTTTCTTT. Translation gives CSVVLSQNTEAFF. The variable domain in full, completed from reference TRBV29-1 and TRBJ1-1, reads SAVISQKPSRDICQRGTSLTIQCQVDSQVTMMFWYRQQPGQSLTLIATANQGSEATYESGFVIDKFPISRPNLTFSTLTVSNMSPEDSSIYLCSVVLSQNTEAFFGQGTRLTVV.

The rearrangement joins TRBV19 to TRBJ2-2; 10 bases line up with TRBD2. The V and J ends lost 5 bases and 5 bases, in that order; junction bases with no gene match: 14. The CDR3 runs 18 residues. The germline gives CDR1 LNHDA, CDR2 SQIVND (reference sequence). The CDR3 sequence: CASSPSGPLAGVTGELFF. For the CDR3, the DNA is TGTGCCAGTAGTCCCTCCGGGCCTCTAGCGGGGGTGACCGGGGAGCTGTTTTTT.